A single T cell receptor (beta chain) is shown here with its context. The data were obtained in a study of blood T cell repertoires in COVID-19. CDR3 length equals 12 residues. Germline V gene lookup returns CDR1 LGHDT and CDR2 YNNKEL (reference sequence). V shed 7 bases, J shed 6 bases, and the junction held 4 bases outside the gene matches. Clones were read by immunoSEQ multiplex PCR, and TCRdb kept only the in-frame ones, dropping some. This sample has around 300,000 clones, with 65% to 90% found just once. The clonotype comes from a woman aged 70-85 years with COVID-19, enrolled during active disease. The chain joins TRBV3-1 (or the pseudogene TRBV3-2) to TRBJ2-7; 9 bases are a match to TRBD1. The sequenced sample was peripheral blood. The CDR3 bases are TGTGCCAGCACCGGGACAGGGCTCGAGCAGTACTTC. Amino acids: CASTGTGLEQYF.